The entry that follows covers one T cell receptor (beta chain) sequence. Its matching antigen is unknown. This record comes from a study of T cell responses to AZD1222 COVID-19 vaccine. General study points: Vaccination with two AZD1222 doses was followed by a rise in Spike-specific TCR breadth and depth. Regions 160-218 and 743-854 held dominance among vaccine-associated CD4 TCRs, which spanned spike.

TCRdb keeps only in-frame clones here, not all; method: immunoSEQ multiplex PCR. The sample totals about 140,000 clones; its top ten clones hold over 2%. The germline CDR1 and CDR2 sequences are LNHDA and SQIVND (reference sequence). V lost 2 bases and J lost 1, with 11 bases in between. CDR3 length equals 16 residues. The clonotype originates from an adult in good health. Specimen: peripheral blood. The genes are TRBV19 and TRBJ2-2; possibly TRBD1 or TRBD2 for D (6 bases each). The CDR3 protein is CASSINGGGNTGELFF. Written as DNA, the CDR3 is TGTGCCAGTAGTATAAACGGGGGCGGGAACACCGGGGAGCTGTTTTTT.